The subject of this entry is one T cell receptor beta chain. The antigen is unknown. This entry comes from a study of T cell repertoires in cytomegalovirus infection. The wider study: Recently described HLA-C-restricted plus well-studied HLA-B-restricted CMV epitopes were used.

The germline V and J ends were trimmed by 11 bases and 5 bases, with 16 bases remaining between them. The CDR3 length is 12 residues. CDR1 is SNHLY, CDR2 FYNNEI, per germline. TCRdb re-called the reads through MiXCR, storing one row per CDR3 protein. This table has fewer than 650,000 distinct CDR3 sequences, approximately 40% appearing once. This sequence joins TRBV2 and TRBJ2-7; tentatively, D is TRBD2 (6 bases). The source material was cultured PBMCs, sampled from culture after CMV antigen stimulation. The clonotype comes from a human donor in good health (CMV status not recorded). Some clones in this sample may be carry-over from other donors' samples. The CDR3 protein is CADGSVANEQYF. In DNA, the CDR3 is TGTGCCGACGGGAGTGTTGCGAACGAGCAGTACTTC. Full variable domain (outside the CDR3, taken from reference TRBV2 and TRBJ2-7): EPEVTQTPSHQVTQMGQEVILRCVPISNHLYFYWYRQILGQKVEFLVSFYNNEISEKSEIFDDQFSVERPDGSNFTLKIRSTKLEDSAMYFCADGSVANEQYFGPGTRLTVT.